The rows below give T cell receptor beta chains drawn from one sample of a study of control samples from healthy donors and cancer patients. The assay was immunoSEQ multiplex PCR, and TCRdb's table has in-frame clones only and misses some. The sample shows under 150,000 clones, roughly 86% of them seen only once. The sample consisted of PBMCs. These TCRs come from a man in his forties or fifties with head and neck cancer. The CDR3 runs from the conserved cysteine through the conserved F or W. The D gene is left open where the match is weak. Clone size is not always given. Where it is, it says once, few, many or a class for expanded clones.

j_call: TRBJ2-1; d_call: TRBD2; clone_size: -; v_call: TRBV28; cdr3_aa: CASSSPSSLAGGPNEQFF; cdr3_nt: TGTGCCAGCAGTTCCCCCTCCTCTCTAGCGGGAGGGCCCAATGAGCAGTTCTTC
j_call: TRBJ2-3; d_call: -; clone_size: -; v_call: TRBV12-3/TRBV12-4; cdr3_aa: CASSELPRATQYF; cdr3_nt: TGTGCCAGCAGTGAACTTCCCAGAGCTACGCAGTATTTT
j_call: TRBJ2-2; d_call: -; clone_size: -; v_call: TRBV6-5; cdr3_aa: CASSYLGTGRAGELFF; cdr3_nt: TGTGCCAGCAGTTACCTTGGGACGGGCAGGGCCGGGGAGCTGTTTTTT
j_call: TRBJ2-1; d_call: TRBD1; clone_size: -; v_call: TRBV5-1; cdr3_aa: CASSEGQGTYNEQFF; cdr3_nt: TGCGCCAGCAGTGAGGGACAGGGTACCTACAATGAGCAGTTCTTC
j_call: TRBJ2-3; d_call: -; clone_size: few; v_call: TRBV6-5; cdr3_aa: CASGDNTDTQYF; cdr3_nt: TGTGCCAGCGGAGATAACACAGATACGCAGTATTTT
j_call: TRBJ2-3; d_call: TRBD2; clone_size: once; v_call: TRBV10-3; cdr3_aa: CAISEFGLAGTIGTDTQYF; cdr3_nt: TGTGCCATCAGTGAGTTCGGACTAGCGGGAACGATCGGCACAGATACGCAGTATTTT
j_call: TRBJ2-7; d_call: TRBD1; clone_size: once; v_call: TRBV9; cdr3_aa: CASSVRGQGFYEQYF; cdr3_nt: TGTGCCAGCAGCGTAAGGGGACAGGGCTTCTACGAGCAGTACTTC
j_call: TRBJ2-3; d_call: -; clone_size: once; v_call: TRBV19; cdr3_aa: CASSLSGDTQYF; cdr3_nt: TGTGCCAGTAGTCTAAGTGGAGATACGCAGTATTTT
j_call: TRBJ1-2; d_call: -; clone_size: -; v_call: TRBV15; cdr3_aa: CATSRDFLGGSYGYTF; cdr3_nt: TGTGCCACCAGCAGAGATTTCTTAGGGGGGAGTTATGGCTACACCTTC
j_call: TRBJ2-3; d_call: TRBD2; clone_size: -; v_call: TRBV5-1; cdr3_aa: CASSLGGFSGRVADTQYF; cdr3_nt: TGCGCCAGCAGCTTGGGGGGTTTTAGCGGGAGAGTCGCAGATACGCAGTATTTT
j_call: TRBJ2-7; d_call: -; clone_size: -; v_call: TRBV6-5; cdr3_aa: CASSSHPRTVVYF; cdr3_nt: TGTGCCAGCAGTTCGCATCCTCGGACAGTAGTGTACTTC
j_call: TRBJ1-5; d_call: TRBD1; clone_size: -; v_call: TRBV28; cdr3_aa: CASSLWGGQGSNQPQHF; cdr3_nt: TGTGCCAGCAGTTTATGGGGGGGACAGGGGAGCAATCAGCCCCAGCATTTT
j_call: TRBJ2-1; d_call: -; clone_size: once; v_call: TRBV11-2; cdr3_aa: CASSFWGDDEQFF; cdr3_nt: TGTGCCAGCAGCTTCTGGGGTGACGATGAGCAGTTCTTC
j_call: TRBJ2-2; d_call: -; clone_size: -; v_call: TRBV10-3; cdr3_aa: CAISDKARLNTGELFF; cdr3_nt: TGTGCCATCAGTGACAAGGCCCGATTGAACACCGGGGAGCTGTTTTTT
j_call: TRBJ2-7; d_call: TRBD2; clone_size: -; v_call: TRBV10-2; cdr3_aa: CASSGTGLAGAWARGVSYEQYF; cdr3_nt: TGCGCCAGCAGTGGGACGGGACTAGCGGGCGCCTGGGCCCGAGGGGTTTCCTACGAGCAGTACTTC